This T cell receptor beta chain was captured in a study of early T cells in non-severe SARS-CoV-2 infection. Trimming pared 7 bases from V and 9 bases from J, leaving 12 bases between. Germline values: CDR1 MNHEY, CDR2 SVGAGI. The CDR3 contains 11 residues. TCRdb re-called the 5' RACE reads through MiXCR, storing one row per CDR3 protein. Of roughly 25,000 distinct CDR3 sequences listed, 4.5% to 6% are singletons. This clonotype has ten or more counts. The sample was whole blood. The chain links TRBV6-5 to TRBJ2-5; TRBD2 might be the D (6 bases). The receptor comes from an adult who was a healthcare worker with PCR-confirmed SARS-CoV-2 infection or an uninfected control (not recorded which). The CDR3: CASTDGGSQYF. In nucleotides, the CDR3 is TGTGCCAGCACCGACGGAGGGTCCCAGTACTTC.